This T cell receptor (beta chain) was identified during a study of blood T cell dynamics during melanoma immunotherapy. Broader study findings: PBMC repertoires of eventual disease-control patients split at W3 into clonality or diversity gains. Clones driving repertoire changes may be melanoma-specific or general immune activation.

About this clone: Its target is not known.

Germline V lookup: CDR1 SGHDT, CDR2 YYEEEE. This CDR3 contains 15 residues. With V trimmed by 3 bases and J by 3 bases, 6 bases remained unmatched. The table came from immunoSEQ multiplex PCR; TCRdb's copy has only in-frame clones and leaves some out. The table includes 13,000 to 15,000 clones, about nine tenths detected once. Indicated time point: week 3, after first cycle of checkpoint inhibitor. Disease control meant complete response, partial response or stable disease at 12 weeks. Patients had no prior systemic cancer treatment, immunosuppressants or other active cancers. Sample: blood, taken from a patient treated with checkpoint blockade. This sequence was found in a human donor with melanoma. This sequence joins TRBV5-6 and TRBJ2-5; 9 positions match TRBD1. This CDR3 is CASSYLGDREETQYF. CDR3 DNA sequence: TGTGCCAGCAGCTACTTAGGGGACAGGGAAGAGACCCAGTACTTC.